These 19 T cell receptor beta chains were all obtained from the same sample, sequenced in a study of shared clonotypes between healthy human individuals (dated by TCRdb to the early 2020s). Library preparation employed the immunoSEQ multiplex PCR assay. Sourced from immuneACCESS, this table was stored by TCRdb with only in-frame sequences that have V and J called. A share of the clones is absent; for the studies checked, an unresolved V gene accounts for under half, and the remainder has no known explanation. The sample table shows hundreds of thousands of clones, and about 74% are seen once. The ten largest clones take up 1.7% of the sample. Sequenced: memory CD4+ T cells sorted from blood. What this sample's cell subset or site label stands for: CD45RA-negative fraction. All receptors derive from a woman aged 25 to 45 in good health.

This sequence joins TRBV5-1 and TRBJ2-3; the D gene is possibly TRBD1 (6 bases). Trimming pared 3 bases from V and 2 bases from J, leaving 10 bases between. The CDR3 covers 14 residues. In germline, CDR1 is SGHRS, CDR2 YFSETQ. The DNA for the CDR3 is TGCGCCAGCAGCTCAGACAGGAACACAGATACGCAGTATTTT. Residues: CASSSDRNTDTQYF.

Ten or more counts support this clone. V and J are TRBV30 and TRBJ2-1, with TRBD2 matching over 8 bases. V dropped 4 bases and J dropped 1; count of bases not matched to a gene: 3. CDR1 and CDR2 from the germline V gene are GTSNPN and SVGIG (reference sequence). This CDR3 contains 14 residues. The CDR3 DNA sequence: TGTGCCTGGAATCGGGGGGGGTCCTACAATGAGCAGTTCTTC. As protein: CAWNRGGSYNEQFF.

This clone turned up a few times. J is TRBJ2-7 and V is TRBV28; 7 nucleotides line up with TRBD2. CDR1 MDHEN and CDR2 SYDVKM come from the germline V gene. The V segment lost 2 bases and the J segment 2 bases; nucleotides outside the gene matches: 9. The CDR3 totals 16 residues. The CDR3 loop is CASSLDGGVSPYEQYF. CDR3 DNA: TGTGCCAGCAGTTTAGATGGGGGGGTCAGTCCCTACGAGCAGTACTTC.

The genes are TRBV6-1 and TRBJ2-7, with 7 bases fitting TRBD2. CDR3 length: 16 residues. Germline V CDR1 and CDR2: MNHNS, SASEGT. The trim removed 2 bases at V and 4 bases at J, leaving 11 bases unmatched. CDR3 nucleotides: TGTGCCAGCAGTGAAAGGGGATTAGCGGGTGTTTACGAGCAGTACTTC. It codes for CASSERGLAGVYEQYF.

This sequence joins TRBV9 and TRBJ2-2; D remains unclear. The CDR3 is 14 amino acids. Trimming shortened V by 0 bases and J by 4 bases, and 7 bases separated the two germline ends. CDR1 and CDR2 (germline): SGDLS, YYNGEE. This CDR3 reads CASSVETVTGELFF. In DNA, the CDR3 is TGTGCCAGCAGCGTAGAGACCGTCACCGGGGAGCTGTTTTTT.

The chain carries TRBV19 and TRBJ2-6; maybe TRBD2 (6 bases). The ends were cut back, 6 bases at V and 2 bases at J, with 11 bases in the middle. The CDR3 runs 15 residues. Germline CDR1 is LNHDA and CDR2 is SQIVND (reference sequence). In DNA, the CDR3 is TGTGCCAGTAGGTCGGGGGTCCCTGGGGCCAACGTCCTGACTTTC. This encodes CASRSGVPGANVLTF.

This clone was detected only once. The V call is TRBV7-2, the J call TRBJ2-6; unclear D gene. The CDR3 has 15 residues. With 4 bases removed from V and 0 bases from J, the gap between germline ends came to 7 bases. CDR1 is SGHTA and CDR2 is FQGNSA in the germline V gene. CDR3 in amino acids: CASSWRSSGANVLTF. The CDR3 nucleotides are TGTGCCAGCAGCTGGCGTTCCTCTGGGGCCAACGTCCTGACTTTC.

As to this clone: The sample holds other DNA sequences that translate to the same CDR3. The chain's CDR3 is CASSSNTGELFF. In DNA form, the CDR3 reads TGTGCCAGCTCATCGAACACCGGGGAGCTGTTTTTT. The chain has TRBV18 and TRBJ2-2; no reliable D call. CDR1 KGHSH and CDR2 LQKENI come from the germline V gene. Trimming took off 5 bases at V and 0 bases at J, with 1 base between the two ends. The CDR3 sequence is 12 residues long.

The genes are TRBV2 and TRBJ1-1; the D is unclear. The CDR3 consists of 12 residues. V dropped 7 bases and J dropped 3 bases, with 9 bases sitting between them. The germline V gene encodes CDR1 SNHLY and CDR2 FYNNEI. The CDR3 region is CASNADYTEAFF. In DNA, the CDR3 is TGTGCCAGCAATGCGGATTACACTGAAGCTTTCTTT.

This chain connects TRBV15 to TRBJ2-7, with 7 positions matching TRBD1. The germline V gene encodes CDR1 LNHNV and CDR2 YYDKDF (reference sequence). The CDR3 is 15 amino acids. V shed 0 bases and J 1 base; nucleotides not matched to a gene: 3. The CDR3 region is CATSRERTGSYEQYF. For the CDR3, the DNA is TGTGCCACCAGCAGAGAACGGACAGGATCCTACGAGCAGTACTTC.

The chain is built from TRBV2 and TRBJ2-2, with 7 bases lining up with TRBD1. The V gene end was trimmed by 6 bases and the J gene end by 4 bases; junction bases not matched to a gene: 8. The length of the CDR3 is 15 residues. Germline V lookup: CDR1 SNHLY, CDR2 FYNNEI. CDR3 nucleotide sequence: TGTGCCAGCAGCCTAACAGGGGAAAGCACCGGGGAGCTGTTTTTT. Translated: CASSLTGESTGELFF.

This clone was seen only once. This chain connects TRBV28 to TRBJ2-7; maybe TRBD2 (5 bases). Trimming stripped 3 bases from V and 3 bases from J, with 9 bases between. This CDR3 has 13 residues. In germline, CDR1 is MDHEN, CDR2 SYDVKM. Here the CDR3 reads CASSLGESYEQYF. The CDR3 DNA follows: TGTGCCAGCAGTTTGGGAGAGAGCTACGAGCAGTACTTC. Together with reference TRBV28 and TRBJ2-7, the CDR3 gives the full variable domain: DVKVTQSSRYLVKRTGEKVFLECVQDMDHENMFWYRQDPGLGLRLIYFSYDVKMKEKGDIPEGYSVSREKKERFSLILESASTNQTSMYLCASSLGESYEQYFGPGTRLTVT.

This rearrangement joins TRBV2 to TRBJ2-7; possible D gene TRBD1, 5 bases. The CDR3 consists of 13 residues. The ends were cut back, 6 bases at V and 4 bases at J, with 13 bases in the middle. The germline gives CDR1 SNHLY, CDR2 FYNNEI. For the CDR3, the DNA is TGTGCCAGCAGCTTAGGGGTTGCTTACGAGCAGTACTTC. This encodes CASSLGVAYEQYF.

The CDR3: CASSLEGLSSSYEQYF. In nucleotides, the CDR3 is TGCGCCAGCAGCTTGGAGGGACTCAGTAGCTCCTACGAGCAGTACTTC. The chain employs TRBV5-1 and TRBJ2-7; TRBD2 is a possible D gene (6 bases). The germline V gene has CDR1 SGHRS and CDR2 YFSETQ. The CDR3 is made up of 16 amino acids. V lost 0 bases to trimming and J lost 0 bases, with 13 bases between them.

This chain links TRBV6-1 with TRBJ1-4, with TRBD1 identical over 10 bases. Trimming at V came to 2 bases and at J to 8 bases, leaving 14 bases not matched to a gene. The CDR3 has 18 amino acids. Germline loops: CDR1 MNHNS, CDR2 SASEGT. CDR3 loop: CASSELGTGVNWWEKLFF. The DNA for the CDR3 is TGTGCCAGCAGTGAACTCGGGACAGGGGTAAATTGGTGGGAAAAACTGTTTTTT.

The chain is built from TRBV27 and TRBJ1-2; D is perhaps TRBD1 (5 bases). Trimming shortened V by 6 bases and J by 3 bases, and 23 bases separated the two germline ends. Germline CDR1 is MNHEY and CDR2 is SMNVEV (reference sequence). The CDR3 has 17 amino acids. The CDR3 DNA reads TGTGCCAGCAGCCCCGGACATAGGGGCATTTTAGACTATGGCTACACCTTC. The encoded protein is CASSPGHRGILDYGYTF.

This chain connects TRBV7-3 to TRBJ1-4, with D hard to call. Trimming removed 4 bases from V and 7 bases from J, with 25 bases in between. From germline, CDR1 is SGHTA and CDR2 FQGTGA. The CDR3 length is 18 residues. Here the CDR3 reads CASSSPGLTTGAGEKLFF. In DNA form, the CDR3 reads TGTGCCAGCAGCTCCCCCGGTCTGACGACTGGTGCGGGTGAAAAACTGTTTTTT.

The chain links TRBV4-1 to TRBJ1-4, with 8 bases aligning to TRBD1. The J segment lost 8 bases and the V segment lost 4 bases, leaving 12 bases of the junction unmatched. This CDR3 region has 16 residues. Germline V lookup: CDR1 MGHRA, CDR2 YSYEKL. The DNA for the CDR3 is TGCGCCAGCAGCCCAGGCGGCCAGGGGGCTTGGGAAAAACTGTTTTTT. This codes for CASSPGGQGAWEKLFF.

The V and J genes are TRBV5-1 and TRBJ1-4; 9 bases are shared with TRBD1. Germline V gene lookup returns CDR1 SGHRS and CDR2 YFSETQ. V was clipped by 7 bases and J by 5 bases; unmatched bases: 6. CDR3 length equals 14 residues. The CDR3 here is CASHGTGKNEKLFF. In DNA, the CDR3 is TGCGCCAGCCACGGGACAGGGAAGAATGAAAAACTGTTTTTT.